This T cell receptor beta chain was retrieved from a study of CD8+CD57+ T cells in acquired aplastic anemia (dated 2018 in TCRdb). Broadly, across the study: On average, sorted CD4+ and CD8+ cells yielded around 3.4 ug of extracted DNA, with a range of about 0.18 to 30 ug. CD8+CD57+ expansion was defined as frequency above the mean frequency observed in healthy subjects. Overall study results and their limits: Some 30 CD8+ CDR3 sequences were found to be shared between patients and controls, but these sequences appeared to be highly expressed in patients and within the immunodominant clones of the patients. Patients and healthy controls showed no significant difference in CD8+ Simpson's diversity (P=0.060).

Inclusive of the bounding cysteine and phenylalanine, the CDR3 is 13 residues long. The read is trimmed to its CDR3 DNA, 39 bases read in frame from base 1. Taken from the germline V gene, the CDR1 and CDR2 loops are SGHVS and FNYEAQ. Cut back by 5 bases and 5 bases, the V and J ends lie 13 bases apart. A few counts support this clonotype. Its target antigen remains unknown. A much larger clone lies a single base off, so this may be a read error. Flow cytometry had shown CD8+CD57+ cell expansion in the patients selected for sequencing. Every patient had severe acquired aplastic anemia, diagnosed using the International Study of Aplastic Anemia and Agranulocytosis and Camitta criteria. No patient had received any therapy when blood was sampled. The study deep-sequenced TCR repertoires of sorted CD4+ and CD8+ blood T cells from severe aplastic anemia patients and healthy subjects. Patients were enrolled under clinicaltrials.gov protocols 00001620, 01623167, 00001397, 00071045, 00081523 and 00961064 in the USA. Ficoll-Paque density gradient centrifugation was used to isolate peripheral blood mononuclear cells. Before DNA extraction, CD4+ and CD8+ T cells were sorted with FACS or magnetic beads.

Genomic DNA served as template for TCR beta VDJ combination and CDR3 sequence profiling. An Illumina HiSeq 2000 was the platform used for TCR repertoire sequencing. The published analysis was carried out like this. Repertoire assessment relied on Simpson's diversity index, CDR3 size and DJ length profiles, and TRBV/TRBJ rearrangement plots. The immunodominant clone was defined as the most abundant DNA sequence in deep sequencing data. CDR3 amino acid sequences were screened for sharing across subjects and were compared with published repertoires and the VDJdb database. TCRdb redid the processing of the public reads, applying fastp at Q25 and MiXCR, and retained in-frame beta chains. Every entry covers one CDR3 protein and lists the most common genes and DNA from its rows. The V and J calls here are based on TCRdb, not the publication. This sample holds approximately 120,000 distinct CDR3 sequences; over 30% were observed only once. The top ten clonotypes cover under 3% of the sample.

Sequenced sample: sorted CD4+, CD8+, or CD8+CD57+ T cells (not recorded which) from PBMCs. The sequence is built from TRBV7-6 and TRBJ2-7; tentative D gene TRBD1, with 8 bases matching. This receptor was identified in a human donor with aplastic anemia. The CDR3 here reads CASSQQGGDEQYF. The nucleotide sequence is given as TGTGCCAGCAGCCAACAGGGGGGGGACGAGCAGTACTTC.